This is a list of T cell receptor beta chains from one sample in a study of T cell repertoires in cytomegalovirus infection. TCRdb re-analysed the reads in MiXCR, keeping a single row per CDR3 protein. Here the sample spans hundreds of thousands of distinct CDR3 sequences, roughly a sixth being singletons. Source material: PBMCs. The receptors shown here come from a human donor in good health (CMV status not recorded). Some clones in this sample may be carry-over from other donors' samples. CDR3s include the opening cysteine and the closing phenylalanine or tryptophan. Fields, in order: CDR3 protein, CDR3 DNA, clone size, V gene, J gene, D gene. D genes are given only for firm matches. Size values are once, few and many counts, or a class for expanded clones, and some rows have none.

CDR3aa: CASSWGPGYEAFF; CDR3nt: TGTGCCAGCAGTTGGGGACCTGGCTATGAAGCTTTCTTT; abundance: many; v_gene: TRBV6-1; j_gene: TRBJ1-1; d_gene: -
CDR3aa: CAIQGAEETQYF; CDR3nt: TGTGCCATACAGGGGGCCGAAGAGACCCAGTACTTC; abundance: -; v_gene: TRBV10-3; j_gene: TRBJ2-5; d_gene: TRBD1
CDR3aa: CASSGLAGQETQYF; CDR3nt: TGTGCCAGCAGTGGACTAGCGGGGCAAGAGACCCAGTACTTC; abundance: many; v_gene: TRBV2; j_gene: TRBJ2-5; d_gene: TRBD2
CDR3aa: CASSELGQGRNDGYTF; CDR3nt: TGTGCCAGCAGTGAATTGGGACAGGGTCGAAATGATGGCTACACCTTC; abundance: many; v_gene: TRBV25-1; j_gene: TRBJ1-2; d_gene: TRBD1
CDR3aa: CASSLVGFNQPQHF; CDR3nt: TGTGCCAGCAGTTTAGTCGGCTTTAATCAGCCCCAGCATTTT; abundance: -; v_gene: TRBV27; j_gene: TRBJ1-5; d_gene: -
CDR3aa: CASRGQGRSYEQYF; CDR3nt: TGTGCCAGCAGGGGACAGGGACGCTCCTACGAGCAGTACTTC; abundance: few; v_gene: TRBV12-3/TRBV12-4; j_gene: TRBJ2-7; d_gene: TRBD1
CDR3aa: CASSPGQISANYGYTF; CDR3nt: TGTGCCAGCAGCCCCGGACAGATCTCGGCTAACTATGGCTACACCTTC; abundance: many; v_gene: TRBV7-2; j_gene: TRBJ1-2; d_gene: -
CDR3aa: CASSLAGVSNEKLFF; CDR3nt: TGTGCCAGCAGCTTAGCGGGGGTCTCTAATGAAAAACTGTTTTTT; abundance: few; v_gene: TRBV7-9; j_gene: TRBJ1-4; d_gene: -
CDR3aa: CASSRGGTGGNTIYF; CDR3nt: TGTGCCAGCAGCCGGGGGGGGACAGGCGGAAACACCATATATTTT; abundance: many; v_gene: TRBV7-2; j_gene: TRBJ1-3; d_gene: TRBD1
CDR3aa: CASSPPRPYPGLAGGTYSYNEQFF; CDR3nt: TGTGCCAGCAGCCCACCTAGGCCGTACCCGGGACTAGCGGGGGGGACCTACTCCTACAATGAGCAGTTCTTC; abundance: many; v_gene: TRBV7-8; j_gene: TRBJ2-1; d_gene: TRBD2
CDR3aa: CASSFGTVKPSVYGYTF; CDR3nt: TGTGCCAGCAGCTTTGGGACAGTAAAACCCTCGGTCTATGGCTACACCTTC; abundance: -; v_gene: TRBV7-9; j_gene: TRBJ1-2; d_gene: TRBD1
CDR3aa: CASSPKAGADRYNEQFF; CDR3nt: TGTGCCAGCAGCCCGAAAGCGGGGGCGGACCGATACAATGAGCAGTTCTTC; abundance: few; v_gene: TRBV7-9; j_gene: TRBJ2-1; d_gene: TRBD2
CDR3aa: CASSFQGGSGYTF; CDR3nt: TGTGCCAGCAGCTTCCAGGGTGGTAGTGGCTACACCTTC; abundance: many; v_gene: TRBV7-2; j_gene: TRBJ1-2; d_gene: -
CDR3aa: CSASVQGITGELFF; CDR3nt: TGCAGTGCTAGTGTTCAGGGTATCACCGGGGAGCTGTTTTTT; abundance: few; v_gene: TRBV20-1; j_gene: TRBJ2-2; d_gene: -
CDR3aa: CSARVHSTNTEAFF; CDR3nt: TGCAGTGCTAGGGTCCATTCAACGAACACTGAAGCTTTCTTT; abundance: many; v_gene: TRBV20-1; j_gene: TRBJ1-1; d_gene: -
CDR3aa: CASSPRDRSSVDTQYF; CDR3nt: TGTGCCAGCAGCCCCCGGGACAGGAGTTCTGTAGATACGCAGTATTTT; abundance: -; v_gene: TRBV7-4; j_gene: TRBJ2-3; d_gene: TRBD1
CDR3aa: CASSLPIRDTEAFF; CDR3nt: TGTGCCAGCAGTTTACCCATCAGGGACACTGAAGCTTTCTTT; abundance: -; v_gene: TRBV28; j_gene: TRBJ1-1; d_gene: -
CDR3aa: CASSSFREGNSPLHF; CDR3nt: TGTGCCAGCAGCTCCTTCCGGGAAGGGAATTCACCCCTCCACTTT; abundance: -; v_gene: TRBV7-9; j_gene: TRBJ1-6; d_gene: -
CDR3aa: CASSRMAGTNNEQFF; CDR3nt: TGTGCCAGCAGCCGGATGGCGGGGACGAACAATGAGCAGTTCTTC; abundance: many; v_gene: TRBV7-2; j_gene: TRBJ2-1; d_gene: -
CDR3aa: CSARLIGGRNQPQHF; CDR3nt: TGCAGTGCTAGGTTGATAGGGGGCAGAAATCAGCCCCAGCATTTT; abundance: few; v_gene: TRBV20-1; j_gene: TRBJ1-5; d_gene: TRBD1
CDR3aa: CSAHLPGGTGGQPQHF; CDR3nt: TGCAGTGCTCACCTCCCTGGGGGGACAGGGGGTCAGCCCCAGCATTTT; abundance: many; v_gene: TRBV20-1; j_gene: TRBJ1-5; d_gene: TRBD1
CDR3aa: CASSFANSPLHF; CDR3nt: TGTGCCAGCAGTTTCGCTAATTCACCCCTCCACTTT; abundance: many; v_gene: TRBV12-3/TRBV12-4; j_gene: TRBJ1-6; d_gene: -
CDR3aa: CASSLEGWETQYF; CDR3nt: TGTGCCAGCAGCTTAGAGGGTTGGGAGACCCAGTACTTC; abundance: many; v_gene: TRBV7-9; j_gene: TRBJ2-5; d_gene: -
CDR3aa: CASSLDRSYEQYF; CDR3nt: TGCGCCAGCAGCTTGGACAGATCCTACGAGCAGTACTTC; abundance: many; v_gene: TRBV5-1; j_gene: TRBJ2-7; d_gene: -
CDR3aa: CATSLRTAREGYTF; CDR3nt: TGTGCCACCAGCCTCCGGACCGCCAGGGAGGGCTACACCTTC; abundance: few; v_gene: TRBV15; j_gene: TRBJ1-2; d_gene: -
CDR3aa: CASSPGLLPGQGDQGYTF; CDR3nt: TGTGCCAGCAGCCCGGGCCTCCTTCCGGGACAGGGAGATCAGGGCTACACCTTC; abundance: -; v_gene: TRBV5-3; j_gene: TRBJ1-2; d_gene: TRBD1
CDR3aa: CASSYSLADNEQFF; CDR3nt: TGTGCCAGCAGTTACTCGTTGGCCGACAATGAGCAGTTCTTC; abundance: few; v_gene: TRBV6-5; j_gene: TRBJ2-1; d_gene: -
CDR3aa: CSAIAGGITTDTQYF; CDR3nt: TGCAGTGCGATAGCGGGGGGGATTACCACAGATACGCAGTATTTT; abundance: -; v_gene: TRBV20-1; j_gene: TRBJ2-3; d_gene: TRBD2
CDR3aa: CASSPLTGIDGYTF; CDR3nt: TGTGCCAGCAGTCCTCTGACAGGGATAGATGGCTACACCTTC; abundance: -; v_gene: TRBV27; j_gene: TRBJ1-2; d_gene: TRBD1
CDR3aa: CSARGSEGPRRETQYF; CDR3nt: TGCAGTGCTAGAGGGTCAGAGGGGCCTAGAAGAGAGACCCAGTACTTC; abundance: many; v_gene: TRBV20-1; j_gene: TRBJ2-5; d_gene: -
CDR3aa: CASSTRTNTEAYF; CDR3nt: TGTGCCAGCAGTACCCGGACGAACACTGAAGCTTACTTT; abundance: -; v_gene: TRBV6-1; j_gene: TRBJ1-1; d_gene: -
CDR3aa: CASSPPSGNYGYTF; CDR3nt: TGTGCCAGCTCACCACCCTCAGGCAACTATGGCTACACCTTC; abundance: few; v_gene: TRBV18; j_gene: TRBJ1-2; d_gene: -
CDR3aa: CASSLEGGANEQFF; CDR3nt: TGTGCCAGCAGCTTGGAGGGGGGTGCAAATGAGCAGTTCTTC; abundance: -; v_gene: TRBV5-4; j_gene: TRBJ2-1; d_gene: -
CDR3aa: CASSLSTGGQETQYF; CDR3nt: TGTGCCAGCAGCTTATCGACAGGGGGCCAAGAGACCCAGTACTTC; abundance: few; v_gene: TRBV7-9; j_gene: TRBJ2-5; d_gene: TRBD1